This passage covers 25 T cell receptor beta chains from one sample sequenced in a study of molecular identifiers for immune sequencing clone quantification (dated by TCRdb to 2017 to 2018). Receptor libraries were prepared by PCR. Sequencing was carried out with an Illumina HiSeq 4000. In TCRdb, the public reads were trimmed at Q25 with fastp and aligned with MiXCR, with productive beta chains retained. Each entry is one CDR3 protein sequence, shown with its most common DNA and genes. This sample has hundreds of thousands of distinct CDR3 sequences in its table, and about 20% of those were observed once. 0.7% to 0.9% of the sample lies in the top ten. The specimen sequenced was naive CD8+ T cells from blood, with Jurkat cell RNA spiked in. Explained via the paper, the cell subset or site label denotes: FACS-sorted CD8+CD4-CCR7+CD45RA+ naive T cells. The receptor set was obtained from a human donor in good health. Some libraries in this study had Jurkat cell RNA spiked in.

The V gene is TRBV6-5, the J gene TRBJ2-7, with a possible D match to TRBD2 (6 bases). The CDR3 spans 13 residues. Trimming removed 6 bases at V and 9 bases at J, with 18 bases between. The germline gives CDR1 MNHEY, CDR2 SVGAGI. The CDR3 here is CASREGAVDGQYF. CDR3 nucleotides: TGTGCCAGCAGGGAGGGAGCGGTTGACGGGCAGTACTTC.

Only a few counts were recorded for this clonotype. This rearrangement joins TRBV12-3 or TRBV12-4 to TRBJ1-2; D is unresolved. V lost 1 base to trimming and J lost 2 bases, with 11 bases between them. The CDR3 runs 15 residues. CDR3 DNA sequence: TGTGCCAGCAGTTTAGGGCTCAGCTACAACTATGGCTACACCTTC. It translates to CASSLGLSYNYGYTF.

This clonotype was seen at least ten times. The chain links TRBV12-3 or TRBV12-4 to TRBJ1-1; D uncertain. V lost 3 bases and J 5 bases, leaving 13 bases between the germline ends. CDR3 length: 14 amino acids. The CDR3 reads CASSLGAGGTEAFF. The CDR3 bases are TGTGCCAGCAGTTTGGGAGCCGGAGGGACTGAAGCTTTCTTT.

As regards this clonotype: This clone may be a read error of a much larger clone one base away. V and J are TRBV5-1 and TRBJ2-2; D is perhaps TRBD1 (5 bases). From germline, CDR1 is SGHRS and CDR2 YFSETQ. The CDR3 sequence is 14 residues long. Trimming took off 4 bases at V and 2 bases at J, with 9 bases between the two ends. The chain's CDR3 is CASSGAANTGELFF. The CDR3 DNA is TGCGCCAGCAGCGGGGCGGCAAACACCGGGGAGCTGTTTTTT.

As to this clonotype: Just one base apart from a much larger clone, this may be a read error. The CDR3 is CGSSPTGSEDTDTQYF. CDR3 DNA sequence: TGTGGCAGCTCACCGACAGGGTCCGAGGACACAGATACGCAGTATTTT. The chain recombines TRBV18 with TRBJ2-3, with 7 bases matching TRBD1. Germline values: CDR1 KGHSH, CDR2 LQKENI. CDR3 size: 16 residues. Full variable domain (rest looked up from reference TRBV18 and TRBJ2-3): NAGVMQNPRHLVRRRGQEARLRCSPMKGHSHVYWYRQLPEEGLKFMVYLQKENIIDESGMPKERFSAEFPKEGPSILRIQQVVRGDSAAYFCGSSPTGSEDTDTQYFGPGTRLTVL.

Only a few counts were recorded for this clonotype. The chain links TRBV28 to TRBJ1-4, with TRBD1 identical over 9 bases. The CDR3 sequence is 14 residues long. The V gene end was trimmed by 6 bases and the J gene end by 8 bases; junction bases not matched to a gene: 7. Germline CDR1 MDHEN, CDR2 SYDVKM. CDR3: CASSGQGFREKLFF. In DNA form, the CDR3 reads TGTGCCAGCAGCGGACAGGGGTTCAGAGAAAAACTGTTTTTT.

Ten or more counts support this clonotype. This rearrangement joins TRBV4-1 to TRBJ1-1; unclear D gene. The V gene lost 5 bases and the J gene lost 1 base, with 14 bases spanning the gap. Germline V gives CDR1 MGHRA, CDR2 YSYEKL. CDR3 length equals 15 residues. The CDR3 bases are TGCGCCAGCAGCGAAGTTTTAAGAACGAACACTGAAGCTTTCTTT. It codes for CASSEVLRTNTEAFF.

This clonotype has a count of ten or more. The V call is TRBV5-8, the J call TRBJ2-3; TRBD2 agrees at 12 bases. The CDR3 extends over 16 amino acids. Germline CDR1 is SGHTS and CDR2 is YDEGEE. V gave up 0 bases and J gave up 3 bases; unmatched junction bases: 2. The CDR3 DNA is TGTGCCAGCAGCTTGGGACTAGCGGGGGTGACAGATACGCAGTATTTT. Translation gives CASSLGLAGVTDTQYF.

The chain combines TRBV19 with TRBJ2-1; either TRBD1 or TRBD2 may fit D (5 bases each). Germline CDR1 and CDR2: LNHDA and SQIVND (reference sequence). Trimming pared 8 bases from V and 2 bases from J, leaving 10 bases between. CDR3 size: 13 residues. The CDR3 nucleotides read TGTGCCAGTTCCGGGACCCCCTACAATGAGCAGTTCTTC. Residues: CASSGTPYNEQFF. Full variable domain (missing parts from reference TRBV19 and TRBJ2-1): DGGITQSPKYLFRKEGQNVTLSCEQNLNHDAMYWYRQDPGQGLRLIYYSQIVNDFQKGDIAEGYSVSREKKESFPLTVTSAQKNPTAFYLCASSGTPYNEQFFGPGTRLTVL.

This clonotype was found a few times. This may come from a read error, since a much larger clone is one base off. A read error is likely, as this CDR3 ends without the conserved phenylalanine or tryptophan. The chain employs TRBV9 and TRBJ2-5, with D uncertain. The CDR3 sequence is 15 residues long. Germline assignment: CDR1 SGDLS and CDR2 YYNGEE. V dropped 0 bases and J dropped 1 base, with 10 bases sitting between them. The DNA of the CDR3 is TGTGCCAGCAGCGTAGATCAACGGTCCCAAGAGACCCAGTACTCC. The encoded protein is CASSVDQRSQETQYS.

This clonotype was seen repeatedly, ten times or more. This chain uses TRBV19 with TRBJ2-5; D possibly corresponds to TRBD1 (6 bases). The length of the CDR3 is 13 residues. Germline V gene data show CDR1 as LNHDA and CDR2 as SQIVND (reference sequence). V dropped 3 bases and J dropped 3 bases, with 8 bases sitting between them. The CDR3 DNA sequence: TGTGCCAGTAGTATGGCAGGGGAAGAGACCCAGTACTTC. Translation gives CASSMAGEETQYF.

This clonotype was seen many times. V gene TRBV12-3 or TRBV12-4 combines with J gene TRBJ2-7; TRBD2 is a possible D gene (5 bases). CDR3 length equals 13 residues. V was shortened by 3 bases and J by 3 bases, with 9 bases between the two germline ends. The CDR3 bases are TGTGCCAGCAGTTTCCGAGGGAACTACGAGCAGTACTTC. The encoded protein is CASSFRGNYEQYF.

Comments on this clonotype: A much larger clone lies a single base off, so this may be a read error. The rearrangement joins TRBV19 to TRBJ1-1; D remains ambiguous. The CDR3 length is 12 residues. With 3 bases removed from V and 7 bases from J, the gap between germline ends came to 9 bases. CDR1 is LNHDA, CDR2 SQIVND, per germline (reference sequence). DNA for the CDR3: TGTGCCAGTAGTATGCGACACAGTGAAGCTTTCTTT. Its protein is CASSMRHSEAFF. Full variable domain (missing parts from reference TRBV19 and TRBJ1-1): DGGITQSPKYLFRKEGQNVTLSCEQNLNHDAMYWYRQDPGQGLRLIYYSQIVNDFQKGDIAEGYSVSREKKESFPLTVTSAQKNPTAFYLCASSMRHSEAFFGQGTRLTVV.

The V and J genes are TRBV6-2 or TRBV6-3 and TRBJ2-3; D not certain. The length of the CDR3 is 18 residues. Deletions cut 4 bases from V and 3 bases from J, with 23 bases between. CDR1 and CDR2 (germline): MNHEY, SVGEGT. The CDR3 loop is CASSSYPWTLVLTDTQYF. CDR3 in DNA: TGTGCCAGCAGTTCCTACCCCTGGACCCTCGTGTTGACAGATACGCAGTATTTT.

This clonotype was counted at least ten times. The V call is TRBV6-5, the J call TRBJ2-7, with D unclear. V lost 4 bases and J 4 bases, leaving 11 bases between the germline ends. Looked up from germline, CDR1 is MNHEY and CDR2 is SVGAGI. CDR3 size: 13 residues. CDR3 in amino acids: CASSFGFIYEQYF. The CDR3 DNA follows: TGTGCCAGCAGTTTCGGGTTTATTTACGAGCAGTACTTC.

This clonotype was seen a few times. This chain links TRBV27 with TRBJ2-7; tentatively, D is TRBD2 (6 bases). The V end was cut by 5 bases, the J end by 1 base, with 18 bases between. Germline CDR1 is MNHEY and CDR2 is SMNVEV (reference sequence). CDR3 length equals 16 residues. CDR3 sequence reads: CASSPSLGGFSYEQYF. The CDR3 DNA follows: TGTGCCAGCAGTCCAAGCCTCGGAGGGTTTTCCTACGAGCAGTACTTC.

As to this clonotype: This likely comes from a read error, as the CDR3 has no conserved phenylalanine or tryptophan at its end. The CDR3 spells CASSPGQGAYEQYL. In nucleotides, the CDR3 is TGTGCCAGCTCACCGGGACAGGGGGCATACGAGCAGTACCTC. The genes are TRBV18 and TRBJ2-7, with 12 bases lining up with TRBD1. Germline V gene data show CDR1 as KGHSH and CDR2 as LQKENI. J was trimmed by 4 bases and V by 3 bases; bases with no gene match: 1. This CDR3 contains 14 residues.

There are many counts of this clonotype. This chain uses TRBV4-3 with TRBJ2-2; weak D call: TRBD2 (6 bases). V gave up 0 bases and J gave up 2 bases, with 13 bases separating them. This CDR3 is 17 amino acids long. Per the germline V gene, CDR1 is LGHNA and CDR2 is YSLEER. The CDR3 DNA follows: TGCGCCAGCAGCCAAGACTGGGCCGGGGGTAACACCGGGGAGCTGTTTTTT. It translates to CASSQDWAGGNTGELFF.

This clonotype was detected many times. The J gene is TRBJ2-3, the V gene TRBV15, with 8 bases that match TRBD2. This CDR3 comprises 15 residues. Germline V gene sequence: CDR1 LNHNV, CDR2 YYDKDF (reference sequence). Losses at the gene ends were 8 bases for V and 2 bases for J; bases not matched to a gene: 9. The CDR3 loop reads CATRSGGGFTDTQYF. Here the CDR3 DNA reads TGTGCCACCCGTTCTGGCGGGGGGTTCACAGATACGCAGTATTTT.

This clonotype was recorded only once. This may come from a read error, since a much larger clone is one base off. This chain uses TRBV9 with TRBJ1-4; a weak D match, TRBD1 (5 bases). Germline V gene data show CDR1 as SGDLS and CDR2 as YYNGEE. This CDR3 is 14 amino acids long. The chain's CDR3 is CASSAEGSLENLFF. DNA of the CDR3: TGTGCCAGCAGCGCAGAGGGGTCTCTTGAAAACCTGTTTTTT.

The CDR3 DNA reads as TGTGCCAGCAGCCAAGGAGGGTCTAGCGTAAGAACTAGCACAGATACGCAGTATTTT. Amino acid sequence: CASSQGGSSVRTSTDTQYF. The rearrangement joins TRBV3-2 to TRBJ2-3; TRBD2, the table's D call, lacks a check against the DNA. TRBV3-2 is reported as a pseudogene. The CDR3 contains 19 residues.

This clonotype was detected only a few times. The chain uses TRBV4-1 and TRBJ2-7, with D tentatively TRBD1 (6 bases). Germline CDR1 reads MGHRA; CDR2 reads YSYEKL. The CDR3 spans 16 residues. Trimming took off 0 bases at V and 2 bases at J, with 14 bases between the two ends. The CDR3 DNA sequence: TGCGCCAGCAGCCAAGATGGGGGTAACAGGGCCTACGAGCAGTACTTC. Translated, it gives CASSQDGGNRAYEQYF.

This clonotype was found many times. V usage is TRBV7-9 and J usage is TRBJ1-1; D remains ambiguous. The germline V gene has CDR1 SEHNR and CDR2 FQNEAQ (reference sequence). The V end lost 8 bases, the J end lost 3 bases, and 19 bases lay between the germline ends. This CDR3 is built from 15 residues. CDR3 bases: TGTGCCAGCCGGTACGGGTCGGGCCAGGACACTGAAGCTTTCTTT. Its protein is CASRYGSGQDTEAFF.

This clonotype occurred many times. The chain couples TRBV20-1 to TRBJ2-7, with 9 bases lining up with TRBD1. Germline assignment: CDR1 DFQATT and CDR2 SNEGSKA (reference sequence). The V segment lost 5 bases and the J segment 4 bases; nucleotides outside the gene matches: 6. The CDR3 loop spans 13 amino acids. CDR3 loop: CSARTGDRYEQYF. The CDR3 DNA follows: TGCAGTGCTCGGACAGGGGACCGGTACGAGCAGTACTTC.

This clonotype was counted a few times. The CDR3 region has the DNA TGTGCCAGCAGCATCGGGACTAGAGTCACCGGGGAGCTGTTTTTT. Its protein is CASSIGTRVTGELFF. V is TRBV14 and J is TRBJ2-2; 8 nucleotides line up with TRBD2. The V gene's germline CDR1 is SGHDN and CDR2 FVKESK. With V trimmed by 5 bases and J by 4 bases, 6 bases remained unmatched. The length of the CDR3 is 15 residues.